These 20 T cell receptor beta chains originate from one sample sequenced in a study of blood T cell repertoires in COVID-19 (dated by TCRdb to about 2020). Receptor libraries were prepared by the immunoSEQ multiplex PCR assay. TCRdb retrieved this table from immuneACCESS and kept in-frame rearrangements only. Not all clones are present; in checked studies, unresolved V genes account for under half, and no reason is known for the remainder. The sample table records fewer than 250,000 clones; approximately 81% of these occur just once. In total, the top ten clones hold about 8.9% of the sample. The sample comprised PBMCs or T cells enriched from blood (not recorded which). The receptor set was obtained from a woman between 45 and 60 years old with acute COVID-19.

The chain joins TRBV12-3 or TRBV12-4 to TRBJ1-2; D not resolved. The CDR3 has 13 amino acids. V was clipped by 1 base and J by 2 bases, with 5 bases between them. The CDR3 region has the DNA TGTGCCAGCAGTTTAGTTGAGAACTATGGCTACACCTTC. As protein: CASSLVENYGYTF.

The V gene is TRBV7-6, the J gene TRBJ2-3; 8 bases line up with TRBD1. CDR1 and CDR2 from the germline V gene are SGHVS and FNYEAQ. The CDR3 sequence is 16 residues long. After removal of 3 bases from V and 4 bases from J, the junction contained 9 bases not matched to a gene. The CDR3 sequence is CASSLLDRVGSDTQYF. CDR3 sequence (DNA): TGTGCCAGCAGCTTGCTGGACAGGGTCGGCTCAGATACGCAGTATTTT.

With respect to this clone: A junction boundary mismatches the germline segment, possibly from a read error. The V call is TRBV7-2, the J call TRBJ2-1, with 11 bases fitting TRBD2. Per germline, CDR1 SGHTA and CDR2 FQGNSA. This CDR3 is built from 13 residues. Here the CDR3 reads CASSLEASGGRVF. CDR3 coding DNA: TGTGCCAGCAGCTTAGAGGCTAGCGGGGGGCGGGTCTTC.

This clone was picked up a small number of times. The V and J genes are TRBV16 and TRBJ1-3, with no clear D. The CDR3 extends over 13 amino acids. Germline V gene sequence: CDR1 KGHSY, CDR2 FQNENV. V was clipped by 4 bases and J by 4 bases, with 8 bases between them. This CDR3 reads CASSPINGNTIYF. CDR3 coding DNA: TGTGCCAGCAGCCCTATCAACGGAAACACCATATATTTT. The variable domain in full, with the rest retrieved from reference TRBV16 and TRBJ1-3, is GEEVAQTPKHLVRGEGQKAKLYCAPIKGHSYVFWYQQVLKNEFKFLISFQNENVFDETGMPKERFSAKCLPNSPCSLEIQATKLEDSAVYFCASSPINGNTIYFGEGSWLTVV.

The chain joins TRBV9 to TRBJ1-5, with 11 nucleotides matching TRBD1. The germline V gene encodes CDR1 SGDLS and CDR2 YYNGEE. The CDR3 contains 15 residues. Trimming took 3 bases from V and 4 from J; bases not matched to a gene: 3. The CDR3 DNA reads as TGTGCCAGCAGCGGGACAGGGGGCCCTAATCAGCCCCAGCATTTT. Protein sequence: CASSGTGGPNQPQHF.

This chain joins TRBV28 and TRBJ1-4, with D possibly matching TRBD1 (5 bases). The CDR3 extends over 14 amino acids. Trimming took 8 bases from V and 3 from J, leaving 13 bases between them. Germline-derived CDR1 and CDR2 are MDHEN and SYDVKM. The CDR3 DNA reads TGTGCCAGCCGCACAGGCCCCTCTAATGAAAAACTGTTTTTT. Its translation is CASRTGPSNEKLFF.

This clone was counted at least ten times. This chain's CDR3 is CATSTLNTGELFF. CDR3 nucleotides: TGTGCCACCAGCACACTTAACACCGGGGAGCTGTTTTTT. The chain is built from TRBV15 and TRBJ2-2; D is undetermined. Germline CDR1 is LNHNV and CDR2 is YYDKDF (reference sequence). The V and J ends lost 4 bases and 2 bases respectively, with 5 bases between them. This CDR3 spans 13 amino acids.

The chain employs TRBV29-1 and TRBJ2-3, with 9 bases lining up with TRBD2. In germline, CDR1 is SQVTM, CDR2 ANQGSEA. The CDR3 runs to 18 residues. Trimming took 7 bases from V and 4 from J; bases not matched to a gene: 21. The CDR3 coding sequence is TGCAGCGGAAGGGACATCGGGACTAGCAGCCGATCCCCAGATACGCAGTATTTT. Encoded protein: CSGRDIGTSSRSPDTQYF.

The chain couples TRBV5-1 to TRBJ2-7; a weak D match, TRBD1 (6 bases). The CDR3 runs 13 residues. Trimming removed 0 bases at V and 4 bases at J, with 8 bases between. CDR1 SGHRS and CDR2 YFSETQ come from the germline V gene. This chain's CDR3 is CASSLGGQYEQYF. The CDR3 nucleotides are TGCGCCAGCAGCTTGGGGGGGCAGTACGAGCAGTACTTC.

This clone was seen only a few times. The V call is TRBV27, the J call TRBJ1-1, with TRBD1 matching 8 bases. The CDR3 extends over 16 amino acids. CDR1 MNHEY and CDR2 SMNVEV come from the germline V gene (reference sequence). V lost 4 bases, J lost 6 bases, and 13 bases stayed unmatched. DNA for the CDR3: TGTGCCAGCAGTTACGTATTTAGGACAGGGAGAGCTGAAGCTTTCTTT. This sequence encodes CASSYVFRTGRAEAFF.

The rearrangement uses TRBV4-3 and TRBJ1-4; D is undetermined. Looked up from germline, CDR1 is LGHNA and CDR2 is YSLEER. The CDR3 spans 15 residues. Trimming removed 2 bases at V and 8 bases at J, with 15 bases between. The CDR3 loop reads CASSQSHSGFEKLFF. The DNA of the CDR3 is TGCGCCAGCAGCCAATCGCATTCGGGATTCGAAAAACTGTTTTTT.

V is TRBV29-1 and J is TRBJ2-7, with D unresolved. With 1 base removed from V and 4 bases from J, the gap between germline ends came to 17 bases. The CDR3 is made up of 15 amino acids. The V gene's germline CDR1 is SQVTM and CDR2 ANQGSEA. The CDR3 sequence: CSVEVGSSARYEQYF. CDR3 DNA sequence: TGCAGCGTTGAAGTAGGATCGTCCGCGCGGTACGAGCAGTACTTC.

This clone was counted a few times. The J gene is TRBJ1-2, the V gene TRBV5-1; D might be TRBD1 (6 bases). This CDR3 has 16 residues. Trimming took 5 bases from V and 2 from J, leaving 19 bases between them. The germline V gene encodes CDR1 SGHRS and CDR2 YFSETQ. The chain's CDR3 is CASRSASGEGNYGYTF. In DNA form, the CDR3 reads TGCGCCAGCAGGTCAGCCTCAGGGGAGGGGAACTATGGCTACACCTTC.

The V gene is TRBV4-3, the J gene TRBJ1-6; D unresolved. The germline CDR1 and CDR2 sequences are LGHNA and YSLEER. This CDR3 has 16 residues. V dropped 0 bases and J dropped 8 bases, with 14 bases sitting between them. The CDR3 bases are TGCGCCAGCAGCCAAGATGGGAGGCCGGTGGATTCACCCCTCCACTTT. Translation gives CASSQDGRPVDSPLHF.

This chain uses TRBV4-1 with TRBJ2-5; TRBD1 matches at 8 bases. Per the germline V gene, CDR1 is MGHRA and CDR2 is YSYEKL. V gave up 1 base and J gave up 6 bases; unmatched junction bases: 10. The CDR3 length is 16 residues. The CDR3 DNA is TGCGCCAGCAGCCAAGTCCCAAGCGACAGGGGAAAGACCCAGTACTTC. Translating gives CASSQVPSDRGKTQYF.

This chain joins TRBV3-1 (or the pseudogene TRBV3-2) and TRBJ1-2; TRBD1 matches 12 bases. This CDR3 comprises 14 residues. The V and J ends lost 10 bases and 10 bases, in that order; junction bases with no gene match: 13. The V gene's germline CDR1 is LGHDT and CDR2 YNNKEL (reference sequence). As DNA, the CDR3 is TGTGCCACCACCCGTTGGGGGACAGGGGGCAACTACACCTTC. It translates to CATTRWGTGGNYTF.

CDR3 sequence: CASSSLAQETQYF. CDR3 DNA: TGCGCCAGCAGTTCTCTAGCGCAAGAGACCCAGTACTTC. The chain carries TRBV5-1 and TRBJ2-5, with D possibly TRBD2 on 6 matching bases. CDR3 length: 13 residues. Germline-derived CDR1 and CDR2 are SGHRS and YFSETQ. The V and J ends lost 5 bases and 2 bases respectively, with 10 bases between them.

The chain is built from TRBV30 and TRBJ1-5; the match to TRBD1 covers 10 bases. CDR1 and CDR2 from the germline V gene are GTSNPN and SVGIG (reference sequence). Trimming cost V 5 bases and J 3 bases; bases outside gene matches: 7. CDR3 length equals 15 residues. CDR3 amino acids: CAWRSGQGYNQPQHF. The CDR3 bases are TGTGCCTGGCGATCGGGACAGGGGTACAATCAGCCCCAGCATTTT.

The chain has TRBV11-3 and TRBJ2-5; TRBD2 is a possible D gene (5 bases). This CDR3 has 14 amino acids. CDR1 and CDR2 (germline): SGHNT, YENEEA. The V end lost 2 bases, the J end lost 9 bases, and 16 bases lay between the germline ends. CDR3 DNA sequence: TGTGCCAGCAGCTTAATTACAGAACCCGGGGCCCAGTACTTC. This translates into CASSLITEPGAQYF.

The chain recombines TRBV7-9 with TRBJ1-4; unclear D gene. The CDR3 length is 13 residues. CDR1 and CDR2 (germline): SEHNR, FQNEAQ (reference sequence). Trimming removed 2 bases at V and 7 bases at J, with 8 bases between. DNA of the CDR3: TGTGCCAGCAGCTTAAGTTCGGGTGAAAAACTGTTTTTT. Protein: CASSLSSGEKLFF. The complete variable domain, with remaining parts taken from reference TRBV7-9 and TRBJ1-4, reads DTGVSQNPRHKITKRGQNVTFRCDPISEHNRLYWYRQTLGQGPEFLTYFQNEAQLEKSRLLSDRFSAERPKGSFSTLEIQRTEQGDSAMYLCASSLSSGEKLFFGSGTQLSVL.